The entry below gives a single T cell receptor (beta chain) sequence along with its context. The sample comes from a study of blood T cells in healthy people across ages. Trimming at V came to 5 bases and at J to 5 bases, leaving 6 bases not matched to a gene. Germline values: CDR1 ENHRY, CDR2 SYGVKD. There are 14 residues in the CDR3. Combining a sample-barcoded 5' primer with a J-beta primer mix, a second PCR ran for about 7 to 12 cycles. Each CDR3 protein gets one entry after TCRdb re-called the 5' RACE reads with MiXCR. The data show about 1 million distinct CDR3 sequences, over 35% seen once. The clonotype was recovered from a woman aged 60-75 years in good health. The chain combines TRBV10-3 with TRBJ2-1; TRBD2 matches at 7 bases. Source material: blood. The CDR3 reads CAISSAGNHNEQFF. DNA of the CDR3: TGTGCCATCAGTTCAGCGGGGAACCACAATGAGCAGTTCTTC.